The sequence of this T cell receptor (beta chain) was determined in a study of identical twins. Germline values: CDR1 LGHNA, CDR2 YNFKEQ. The V segment lost 0 bases and the J segment 4 bases; nucleotides outside the gene matches: 3. The CDR3 consists of 15 residues. Only healthy Caucasians were enrolled as donors. TCRdb re-analysed the 5' RACE reads in MiXCR, keeping a single row per CDR3 protein. The sample contains 200,000 to 300,000 distinct CDR3 sequences, roughly 7% of which appear only once. Study-wide points: The abundant beta clonotypes from cord blood had fewer insertions, and memory repertoires had none of this. The analysis was cross-sectional rather than longitudinal within donors.

This clonotype was seen many times. No antigen is known for it. The data also belong to a second study, concerning yellow fever vaccine responses in identical twins. That study adds: After vaccination, twins' T cell response reportedly seemed partly convergent, partly personalized.

The sequenced sample consisted of memory (CD45RO+) T cells sorted from blood. The clonotype was recovered from a woman between 18 and 29 years old in good health. The chain carries TRBV4-2 and TRBJ2-1; 7 bases are a match to TRBD2. Here the CDR3 reads CASSQEGGYYNEQFF. The CDR3 DNA follows: TGTGCCAGCAGCCAAGAGGGGGGGTATTACAATGAGCAGTTCTTC.